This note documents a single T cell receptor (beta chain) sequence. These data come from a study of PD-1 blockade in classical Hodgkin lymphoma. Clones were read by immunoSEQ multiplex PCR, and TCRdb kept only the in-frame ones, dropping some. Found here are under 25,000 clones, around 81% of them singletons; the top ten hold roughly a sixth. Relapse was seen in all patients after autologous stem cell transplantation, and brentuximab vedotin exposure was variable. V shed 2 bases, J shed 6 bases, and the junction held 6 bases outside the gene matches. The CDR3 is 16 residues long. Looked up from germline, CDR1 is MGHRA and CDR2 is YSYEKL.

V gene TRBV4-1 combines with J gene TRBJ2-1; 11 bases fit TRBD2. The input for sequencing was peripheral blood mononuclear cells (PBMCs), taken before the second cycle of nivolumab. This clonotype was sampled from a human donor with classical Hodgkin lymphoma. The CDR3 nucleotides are TGCGCCAGCAGCCAACCTGGACTAGCGGGTATCAATGAGCAGTTCTTC. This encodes CASSQPGLAGINEQFF.